This T cell receptor (beta chain) was recorded in a study of response to subunit inactivated influenza vaccine. Findings and caveats of the study: Authors suggested each seasonal flu vaccination may recruit only limited numbers of new T cells.

Each CDR3 protein gets one entry after TCRdb re-called the RT-PCR reads with MiXCR. The repertoire holds 450,000 to 600,000 distinct CDR3 sequences, with 15% to 20% as singletons. Turning to this clonotype: What it recognizes is unknown.

Germline CDR1 and CDR2: SGHTA and FQGTGA. V was shortened by 1 base and J by 10 bases, with 14 bases between the two germline ends. The CDR3 runs to 15 residues. Sample: CD4+ T cells sorted from PBMCs, taken around 25 months after vaccination. The V call is TRBV7-3, the J call TRBJ1-6, with no clear D. The clonotype was recovered from a man aged 45-69 years who received an inactivated influenza vaccine. The CDR3 is CASSLNARGLSPLHF. For the CDR3, the DNA is TGTGCCAGCAGCTTAAACGCCCGAGGTTTATCACCCCTCCACTTT.